The rows below give T cell receptor beta chains drawn from one sample of a study of early T cells in non-severe SARS-CoV-2 infection. TCRdb re-called the 5' RACE reads through MiXCR, storing one row per CDR3 protein. Of some 30,000 distinct CDR3 sequences listed, around 5.8% are singletons. The material sequenced was whole blood. The receptors here all came from an adult who was a healthcare worker with PCR-confirmed SARS-CoV-2 infection or an uninfected control (not recorded which). Each CDR3 is given with its conserved first and last residue. The D gene is left open where the match is weak. Size is stated for part of the rows, as once, few or many counts, or as a class when the clone is expanded.

j_call d_call v_call clone_size cdr3_nt cdr3_aa
TRBJ2-1 TRBD2 TRBV5-4 many TGTGCCAGCAGCTTGATTTTCGCTAGCGGCGACAATGAGCAGTTCTTC CASSLIFASGDNEQFF
TRBJ1-1 NA TRBV7-9 few TGTGCCAGCAGCTTGTTGGGGTCATATAACACTGAAGCTTTCTTT CASSLLGSYNTEAFF
TRBJ2-1 NA TRBV6-6 many TGTGCCAGCAGTTACGCGAGACTGAGGAATGAGCAGTTCTTC CASSYARLRNEQFF
TRBJ2-5 NA TRBV7-9 many TGTGCCAGCAGCCAATGGGGCAATCAAGAGACCCAGTACTTC CASSQWGNQETQYF
TRBJ2-5 NA TRBV7-9 many TGTGCCAGCAGCTCCTACGGACTCACCTTAGGAGAGACCCAGTACTTC CASSSYGLTLGETQYF
TRBJ2-3 NA TRBV11-3 many TGTGCCAGCAGCTTCACGGGGGTACGCGATACGCAGTATTTT CASSFTGVRDTQYF
TRBJ2-7 TRBD1 TRBV11-2 many TGTGCCAGCGGTTCCGGGACAGGGGGAGGCGAGCAGTACTTC CASGSGTGGGEQYF
TRBJ2-7 NA TRBV19 many TGTGCCAGCACTAACAGGCCGCCCTACGAGCAGTACTTC CASTNRPPYEQYF
TRBJ2-4 NA TRBV6-9 many TGTGCCAGCAGCCACTCGACTGGGATTGACATTCAGTACTTC CASSHSTGIDIQYF
TRBJ2-7 NA TRBV27 many TGTGCCAGCACCCTTACGTACGGGGAGTCCTCCTACGAGCAGTACTTC CASTLTYGESSYEQYF
TRBJ2-1 NA TRBV27 NA TGTGCCAGCAGTCCCCTGACGGGGCTACGCTATGAGCAGTTCTTC CASSPLTGLRYEQFF
TRBJ2-5 TRBD2 TRBV6-6 many TGTGCCAGCAGTTACCCCCGGGTAGCGGGGGATACACAAGAGACCCAGTACTTC CASSYPRVAGDTQETQYF
TRBJ2-1 TRBD2 TRBV20-1 many TGCAGTGCCAGGATAGCGGGGCGCCCCTACAATGAGCAGTTCTTC CSARIAGRPYNEQFF
TRBJ1-2 NA TRBV3-1 NA TGTGCCAGCAGCCGGGGATACTATGGCTACACCTTC CASSRGYYGYTF
TRBJ2-7 NA TRBV28 few TGTGCCAGCAGTCCACAGGCAGCCTACGAGCAGTACTTC CASSPQAAYEQYF
TRBJ2-7 TRBD1 TRBV20-1 NA TGCAGTGCGGTTGGACAGGGTCTCCCCTACGAGCAGTACTTC CSAVGQGLPYEQYF
TRBJ1-5 TRBD1 TRBV19 NA TGTGCCAGTGTTGGGGACAGACTCTCTCAGCCCCAGCATTTT CASVGDRLSQPQHF
TRBJ1-1 NA TRBV18 many TGTGCCAGCTCACGTGGTCAGGGGCTCGGCACTGAAGCTTTCTTT CASSRGQGLGTEAFF
TRBJ2-1 NA TRBV19 many TGTGCCAGTAGTATACGCAGGGTCAATGAGCAGTTCTTC CASSIRRVNEQFF
TRBJ2-1 NA TRBV4-3 few TGCGCCAGCAGCCGCGCGCCCCAGGGTCGGGAGCAGTTCTTC CASSRAPQGREQFF
TRBJ1-2 NA TRBV7-3 many TGTGCCAGCAGCTTAACGAGTGGGAACGAAAATGGCTACACCTTC CASSLTSGNENGYTF
TRBJ2-7 TRBD2 TRBV9 many TGTGCCAGCAGCGAGGCAAGCGGGAGGGGCGAGCAGTACTTC CASSEASGRGEQYF
TRBJ2-1 NA TRBV12-3/TRBV12-4 many TGTGCCAGCAGTTTCCCAGGTGCCTATGAGCAGTTCTTC CASSFPGAYEQFF
TRBJ1-2 NA TRBV28 many TGTGCCAGCAGTAGGGGGAGGGGCTACACCTTC CASSRGRGYTF
TRBJ2-2 NA TRBV11-2 many TGTGCCAGCAGCTTAGATTCGGAGTACGGGGAGCTGTTTTTT CASSLDSEYGELFF
TRBJ2-3 TRBD2 TRBV20-1 NA TGCAGTGCTAGCCCGCCTTTCAGCGGGAGTTTGATAGATACGCAGTATTTT CSASPPFSGSLIDTQYF
TRBJ1-1 NA TRBV18 NA TGTGCCAGCTCACGGTTAGGGAACACTGAAGCTTTCTTT CASSRLGNTEAFF
TRBJ1-1 NA TRBV6-6 many TGTGCCAGCAGTTACTCGAGATGGATTGAAGCTTTCTTT CASSYSRWIEAFF
TRBJ2-3 NA TRBV11-2 many TGTGCCAGCAGCTTAGGGCGGGGCCTAGTTTTGCAGTATTTT CASSLGRGLVLQYF
TRBJ2-3 NA TRBV20-1 many TGCAGTGCTCGCGGACCCGTGGATACGCAGTATTTT CSARGPVDTQYF
TRBJ2-3 TRBD2 TRBV7-2 many TGTGCCAGCAGCCCTAGCGGGGGGGTCACAGATACGCAGTATTTT CASSPSGGVTDTQYF
TRBJ2-1 TRBD2 TRBV18 once TGTGCCAGCTCACCAAGAATGGCTAGCGGGAGGATTAGCTCCTACAATGAGCAGTTCTTC CASSPRMASGRISSYNEQFF
TRBJ1-1 NA TRBV2 NA TGTGCCAGGTCCATGAACACTGAAGCTTTCTTT CARSMNTEAFF
TRBJ2-2 NA TRBV6-5 NA TGTGCCAGCAGTCCCTTGGGCGGGGAGCTGTTTTTT CASSPLGGELFF
TRBJ1-5 NA TRBV20-1 many TGCAGTGCTTTCATGGGGGGGGACAATCAGCCCCAGCATTTT CSAFMGGDNQPQHF
TRBJ2-2 NA TRBV12-3/TRBV12-4 few TGTGCCAGCAGCCTGCACGGGACCGGGGAGCTGTTTTTT CASSLHGTGELFF
TRBJ2-7 NA TRBV6-1 NA TGTGCCAGCAGTGAATGGCAGGGGACCTACGAGCAGTACTTC CASSEWQGTYEQYF
TRBJ2-1 NA TRBV5-1 many TGCGCCAGCAGCTTGCAGGGTCCTTACAATGAGCAGTTCTTC CASSLQGPYNEQFF
TRBJ2-5 NA TRBV29-1 many TGCAGCGTTGCGTCGGGCGGAGAGACCCAGTACTTC CSVASGGETQYF
TRBJ1-2 NA TRBV7-3 many TGTGCCAGCAGCCCTGGAGGGGGAACCTATGGCTACACCTTC CASSPGGGTYGYTF
TRBJ1-6 NA TRBV14 many TGTGCCAGCAGCCAAGCGGGGAATTCACCCCTCCACTTT CASSQAGNSPLHF